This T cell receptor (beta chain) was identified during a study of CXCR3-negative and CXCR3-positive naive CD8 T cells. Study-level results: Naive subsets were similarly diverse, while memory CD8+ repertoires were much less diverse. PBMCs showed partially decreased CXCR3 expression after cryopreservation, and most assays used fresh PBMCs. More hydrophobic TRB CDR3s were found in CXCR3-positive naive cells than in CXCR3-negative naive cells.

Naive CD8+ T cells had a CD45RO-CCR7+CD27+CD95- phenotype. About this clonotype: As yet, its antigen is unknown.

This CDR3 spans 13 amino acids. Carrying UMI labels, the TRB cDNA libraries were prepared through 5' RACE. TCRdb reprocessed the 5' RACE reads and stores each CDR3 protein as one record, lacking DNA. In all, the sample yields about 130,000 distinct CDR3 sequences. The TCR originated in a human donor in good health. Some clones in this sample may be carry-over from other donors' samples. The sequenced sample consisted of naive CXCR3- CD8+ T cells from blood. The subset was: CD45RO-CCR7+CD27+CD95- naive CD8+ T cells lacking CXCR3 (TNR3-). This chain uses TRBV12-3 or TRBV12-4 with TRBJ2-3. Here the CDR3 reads CASSIVGSDTQYF.